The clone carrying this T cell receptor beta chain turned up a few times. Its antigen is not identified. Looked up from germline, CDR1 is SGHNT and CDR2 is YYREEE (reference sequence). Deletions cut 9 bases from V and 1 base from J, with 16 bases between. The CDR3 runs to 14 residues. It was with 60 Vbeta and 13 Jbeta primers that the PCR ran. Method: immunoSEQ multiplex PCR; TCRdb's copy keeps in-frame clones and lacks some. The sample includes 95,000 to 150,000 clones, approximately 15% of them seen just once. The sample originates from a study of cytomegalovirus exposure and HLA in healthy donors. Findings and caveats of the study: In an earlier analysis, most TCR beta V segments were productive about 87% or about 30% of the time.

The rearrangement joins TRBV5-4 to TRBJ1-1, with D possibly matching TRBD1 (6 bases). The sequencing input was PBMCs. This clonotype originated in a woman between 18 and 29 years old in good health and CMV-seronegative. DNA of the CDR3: TGTGCCACCACAGGGCCTGGGCCGAACACTGAAGCTTTCTTT. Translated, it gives CATTGPGPNTEAFF. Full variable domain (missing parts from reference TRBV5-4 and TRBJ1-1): ETGVTQSPTHLIKTRGQQVTLRCSSQSGHNTVSWYQQALGQGPQFIFQYYREEENGRGNFPPRFSGLQFPNYSSELNVNALELDDSALYLCATTGPGPNTEAFFGQGTRLTVV.